The 11 T cell receptor beta chains in this list originate from one sample, sequenced in a study of monozygotic twins with inflammatory bowel disease. TCRdb processed the 5' RACE reads again and assigns one entry to each CDR3 protein, with no DNA. The sample totals approximately 420,000 distinct CDR3 sequences. The specimen sequenced was blood. The origin of the receptors is a human donor with ulcerative colitis or Crohn's disease, or a healthy co-twin of an affected twin (not recorded which).

The CDR3 is CASSPRGGYEQYF. The rearrangement links TRBV18 to TRBJ2-7; without DNA, the TCRdb call of TRBD1 cannot be checked. Germline CDR1 is KGHSH and CDR2 is LQKENI. CDR3 length: 13 residues.

This chain links TRBV5-1 with TRBJ2-5; absent DNA, TCRdb's TRBD1 call cannot be checked. Germline V gene lookup returns CDR1 SGHRS and CDR2 YFSETQ. The CDR3 is 15 residues long. CDR3 sequence reads: CASSLRQGEQETQYF.

The CDR3 spells CASSQAHGRTDMQYF. The chain couples TRBV4-3 to TRBJ2-3. This CDR3 has 15 residues. Germline V lookup: CDR1 LGHNA, CDR2 YSLEER.

The rearrangement links TRBV5-8 to TRBJ2-3; TCRdb proposes TRBD1, but this gene call is untestable without DNA. CDR1 SGHTS and CDR2 YDEGEE come from the germline V gene. The CDR3 loop spans 15 amino acids. This CDR3 reads CASSLEGATTDTQYF. The full variable domain, rest sourced from reference TRBV5-8 and TRBJ2-3, is EAGVTQSPTHLIKTRGQQATLRCSPISGHTSVYWYQQALGLGLQFLLWYDEGEERNRGNFPPRFSGRQFPNYSSELNVNALELEDSALYLCASSLEGATTDTQYFGPGTRLTVL.

This chain joins TRBV15 and TRBJ2-3; TCRdb proposes TRBD1, but this gene call is untestable without DNA. The germline V gene encodes CDR1 LNHNV and CDR2 YYDKDF (reference sequence). This CDR3 comprises 15 residues. The CDR3 region is CATSLWGGQTDTQYF.

The chain links TRBV29-1 to TRBJ2-7. This CDR3 has 12 amino acids. CDR1 and CDR2 from the germline V gene are SQVTM and ANQGSEA. The CDR3 spells CSVSKSSYEQYF.

The gene calls are TRBV4-2 and TRBJ1-1; TCRdb lists TRBD1, though no DNA is available to test this call. Germline CDR1 LGHNA, CDR2 YNFKEQ. This CDR3 comprises 15 residues. CDR3 region: CASSQVETANTEAFF.

The rearrangement joins TRBV5-4 to TRBJ2-2; the D call of TRBD1 rests on TCRdb alone, since no DNA is present to check it. The CDR3 covers 16 residues. CDR1 is SGHNT, CDR2 YYREEE, per germline (reference sequence). CDR3 amino acids: CASSLGGTENTGELFF.

The genes are TRBV18 and TRBJ1-1; TCRdb returns TRBD1, unconfirmable since there is no DNA. CDR1 is KGHSH, CDR2 LQKENI, per germline. This CDR3 has 13 amino acids. The chain's CDR3 is CASSAGRDTEAFF. The full variable domain, with the rest looked up from reference TRBV18 and TRBJ1-1, is NAGVMQNPRHLVRRRGQEARLRCSPMKGHSHVYWYRQLPEEGLKFMVYLQKENIIDESGMPKERFSAEFPKEGPSILRIQQVVRGDSAAYFCASSAGRDTEAFFGQGTRLTVV.

The gene calls are TRBV30 and TRBJ2-1. Germline V CDR1 and CDR2: GTSNPN, SVGIG (reference sequence). The CDR3 runs to 13 residues. The CDR3 spells CAWSSNHNNEQFF.

The chain is built from TRBV11-2 and TRBJ2-5. The CDR3 has 12 amino acids. The germline V gene has CDR1 SGHAT and CDR2 FQNNGV. CDR3 protein: CASSSTVSTQYF.